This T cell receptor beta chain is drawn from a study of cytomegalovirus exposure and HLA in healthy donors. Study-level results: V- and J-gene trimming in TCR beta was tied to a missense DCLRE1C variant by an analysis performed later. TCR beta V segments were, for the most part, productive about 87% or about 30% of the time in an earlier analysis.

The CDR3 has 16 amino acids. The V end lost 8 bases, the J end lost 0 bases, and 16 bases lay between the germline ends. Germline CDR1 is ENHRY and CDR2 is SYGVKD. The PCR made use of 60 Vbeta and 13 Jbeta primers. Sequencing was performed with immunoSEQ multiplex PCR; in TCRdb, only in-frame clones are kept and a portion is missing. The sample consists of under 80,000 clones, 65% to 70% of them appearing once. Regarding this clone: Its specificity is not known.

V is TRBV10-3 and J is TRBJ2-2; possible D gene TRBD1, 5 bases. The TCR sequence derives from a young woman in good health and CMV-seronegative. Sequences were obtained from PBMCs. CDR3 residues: CAISAARTPNTGELFF. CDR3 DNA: TGTGCCATCTCCGCTGCCAGGACACCGAACACCGGGGAGCTGTTTTTT.